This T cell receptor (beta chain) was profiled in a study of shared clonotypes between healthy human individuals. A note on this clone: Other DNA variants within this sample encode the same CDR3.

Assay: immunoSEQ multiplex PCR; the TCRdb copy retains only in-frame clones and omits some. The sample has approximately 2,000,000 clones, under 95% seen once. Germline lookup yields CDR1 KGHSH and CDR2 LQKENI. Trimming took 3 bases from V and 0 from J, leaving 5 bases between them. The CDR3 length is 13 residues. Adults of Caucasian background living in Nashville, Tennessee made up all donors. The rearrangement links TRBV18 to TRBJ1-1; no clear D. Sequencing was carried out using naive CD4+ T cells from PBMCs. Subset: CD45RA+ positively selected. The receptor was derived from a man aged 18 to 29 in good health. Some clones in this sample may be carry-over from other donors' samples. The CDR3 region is CASSPVMNTEAFF. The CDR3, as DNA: TGTGCCAGCTCACCGGTTATGAACACTGAAGCTTTCTTT.